The 20 T cell receptor beta chains below come from one sample, sequenced in a study of T cell responses to AZD1222 COVID-19 vaccine. Assay used: immunoSEQ multiplex PCR; TCRdb lists only in-frame clones, some missing. The sample consists of 100,000 to 120,000 clones, about 88% of them appearing once. Sequencing was performed on peripheral blood, taken on day 0 of AZD1222 vaccination. The receptors originated from an adult in good health.

The chain employs TRBV19 and TRBJ2-7, with D perhaps TRBD1 (7 bases). CDR1 LNHDA and CDR2 SQIVND come from the germline V gene (reference sequence). The CDR3 is 14 residues long. Trimming removed 1 base from V and 6 bases from J, with 13 bases in between. Written as DNA, the CDR3 is TGTGCCAGTAGTATAGCAGGGGGGTCGAGCGAGCAGTACTTC. Translating it yields CASSIAGGSSEQYF.

In nucleotides, the CDR3 is TGTGCCAGCAGCTTGGCAGGGGGAGCTGAAGCTTTCTTT. It is translated as CASSLAGGAEAFF. The chain has TRBV5-4 and TRBJ1-1; 7 nucleotides agree with TRBD1. The CDR3 totals 13 residues. Germline V gene lookup returns CDR1 SGHNT and CDR2 YYREEE (reference sequence). After removal of 0 bases from V and 6 bases from J, the junction contained 2 bases not matched to a gene.

Written as DNA, the CDR3 is TGTGCCAGTTCGACGGTCAGCAATCAGCCCCAGCATTTT. Protein: CASSTVSNQPQHF. The rearrangement joins TRBV19 to TRBJ1-5; D not certain. V lost 8 bases and J lost 1, with 9 bases in between. The CDR3 loop spans 13 amino acids. Germline lookup yields CDR1 LNHDA and CDR2 SQIVND (reference sequence).

The chain carries TRBV11-2 and TRBJ1-2, with D unclear. The CDR3 loop spans 16 amino acids. Trimming took off 2 bases at V and 7 bases at J, with 20 bases between the two ends. From germline, CDR1 is SGHAT and CDR2 FQNNGV. CDR3 in amino acids: CASSLKPAERPLGYTF. Written as DNA, the CDR3 is TGTGCCAGCAGCTTAAAACCGGCAGAAAGGCCCCTTGGCTACACCTTC. Full variable domain (remainder filled in from reference TRBV11-2 and TRBJ1-2): EAGVAQSPRYKIIEKRQSVAFWCNPISGHATLYWYQQILGQGPKLLIQFQNNGVVDDSQLPKDRFSAERLKGVDSTLKIQPAKLEDSAVYLCASSLKPAERPLGYTFGSGTRLTVV.

V is TRBV6-5 and J is TRBJ1-2; weak D call: TRBD1 (5 bases). The CDR3 has 12 amino acids. Trimming took 2 bases from V and 8 from J, leaving 9 bases between them. Germline V lookup: CDR1 MNHEY, CDR2 SVGAGI. The CDR3 sequence: CASSYQGRGYTF. The CDR3 bases are TGTGCCAGCAGTTACCAGGGAAGGGGCTACACCTTC.

This chain links TRBV10-3 with TRBJ1-2, with D unclear. This CDR3 contains 16 residues. The ends were cut back, 0 bases at V and 1 base at J, with 12 bases in the middle. Germline-derived CDR1 and CDR2 are ENHRY and SYGVKD. The CDR3 sequence: CAISESSVQNNYGYTF. The CDR3 region has the DNA TGTGCCATCAGTGAGTCGTCGGTACAGAATAACTATGGCTACACCTTC.

This clone was seen just once. V usage is TRBV6-5 and J usage is TRBJ1-1, with a weak D call TRBD1 (5 bases). Germline V gives CDR1 MNHEY, CDR2 SVGAGI. The germline V and J ends were trimmed by 7 bases and 1 base, with 10 bases remaining between them. The CDR3 covers 13 residues. The CDR3 region is CASKRQPNTEAFF. The DNA for the CDR3 is TGTGCCAGCAAGAGACAGCCGAACACTGAAGCTTTCTTT.

The chain links TRBV19 to TRBJ1-2; D perhaps matches TRBD1 (6 bases). Germline-derived CDR1 and CDR2 are LNHDA and SQIVND (reference sequence). CDR3 length: 16 residues. V was trimmed by 10 bases and J by 4 bases, leaving 25 bases between them. CDR3 DNA: TGTGCCACTAAGCCGTGGAGCGGGGGCGCCTCCTATGGCTACACCTTC. Translation gives CATKPWSGGASYGYTF.

The V call is TRBV20-1, the J call TRBJ1-1; D ambiguous. V was shortened by 3 bases and J by 11 bases, with 16 bases between the two germline ends. The germline gives CDR1 DFQATT, CDR2 SNEGSKA (reference sequence). This CDR3 comprises 12 residues. The CDR3: CSASDVAEWAFF. In DNA form, the CDR3 reads TGCAGTGCTAGTGATGTTGCCGAATGGGCTTTCTTT.

In its sample, this clone was seen a few times. The rearrangement uses TRBV4-1 and TRBJ1-2, with 8 positions matching TRBD1. This CDR3 comprises 15 residues. Germline CDR1 and CDR2: MGHRA and YSYEKL. Trimming at V came to 3 bases and at J to 4 bases, leaving 7 bases not matched to a gene. CDR3 loop: CASSQQGQEVYGYTF. The DNA for the CDR3 is TGCGCCAGCAGCCAGCAGGGACAGGAGGTCTATGGCTACACCTTC.

V usage is TRBV18 and J usage is TRBJ1-5, with 10 bases lining up with TRBD1. The CDR3 is 16 amino acids. V shed 2 bases and J 6 bases; nucleotides not matched to a gene: 7. Germline CDR1 KGHSH, CDR2 LQKENI. CDR3 in amino acids: CASSPGTGALGQPQHF. The CDR3 DNA is TGTGCCAGCTCACCAGGGACAGGGGCACTGGGTCAGCCCCAGCATTTT. The full variable domain, in which reference TRBV18 and TRBJ1-5 provide the parts outside the CDR3, is NAGVMQNPRHLVRRRGQEARLRCSPMKGHSHVYWYRQLPEEGLKFMVYLQKENIIDESGMPKERFSAEFPKEGPSILRIQQVVRGDSAAYFCASSPGTGALGQPQHFGDGTRLSIL.

This chain uses TRBV27 with TRBJ2-3; the match to TRBD2 covers 11 bases. Trimming at V came to 8 bases and at J to 6 bases, leaving 10 bases not matched to a gene. The CDR3 totals 15 residues. CDR1 is MNHEY, CDR2 SMNVEV, per germline (reference sequence). DNA of the CDR3: TGTGCCAGCGGGGACCTTAGCGGGGGGGCGGATACGCAGTATTTT. As protein: CASGDLSGGADTQYF.

The chain recombines TRBV5-1 with TRBJ2-7; the match to TRBD1 covers 9 bases. The V and J ends lost 3 bases and 5 bases, in that order; junction bases with no gene match: 9. Germline V gene sequence: CDR1 SGHRS, CDR2 YFSETQ. This CDR3 has 15 amino acids. The CDR3 DNA is TGCGCCAGCAGCTACGACGGACAGGGGATAGACGAGCAGTACTTC. Encoded protein: CASSYDGQGIDEQYF. Variable domain in full (rest from reference TRBV5-1 and TRBJ2-7): KAGVTQTPRYLIKTRGQQVTLSCSPISGHRSVSWYQQTPGQGLQFLFEYFSETQRNKGNFPGRFSGRQFSNSRSEMNVSTLELGDSALYLCASSYDGQGIDEQYFGPGTRLTVT.

In DNA, the CDR3 is TGCGCCAGCAGTGAGTCTATGTCGGAACAGTTCTTC. This sequence encodes CASSESMSEQFF. This chain uses TRBV10-1 with TRBJ2-1; unclear D gene. Germline CDR1 WNHNN, CDR2 SYGVQD (reference sequence). The CDR3 runs to 12 residues. V lost 0 bases, J lost 13 bases, and 10 bases lay in between.

The V and J genes are TRBV11-1 and TRBJ2-7, with D perhaps matching TRBD2 (6 bases). The CDR3 contains 12 residues. The V gene lost 4 bases and the J gene lost 4 bases, with 8 bases spanning the gap. Germline V gene data show CDR1 as SGHAT and CDR2 as FQDESV (reference sequence). The CDR3 sequence: CASSSEGYEQYF. The CDR3 DNA follows: TGTGCCAGCAGCTCGGAGGGGTACGAGCAGTACTTC.

This chain connects TRBV3-1 (or the pseudogene TRBV3-2) to TRBJ1-3; D is unclear. Germline V gene data show CDR1 as LGHDT and CDR2 as YNNKEL (reference sequence). The V gene lost 1 base and the J gene lost 1 base, with 8 bases spanning the gap. This CDR3 contains 15 residues. Here the CDR3 reads CASSQGAQSGNTIYF. CDR3 DNA sequence: TGTGCCAGCAGCCAAGGTGCACAGTCTGGAAACACCATATATTTT.

V is TRBV3-1 (or the pseudogene TRBV3-2) and J is TRBJ1-2, with D hard to call. CDR1 LGHDT and CDR2 YNNKEL come from the germline V gene (reference sequence). The CDR3 spans 14 residues. The V and J ends lost 4 bases and 1 base respectively, with 10 bases between them. This chain's CDR3 is CASSRHAVNYGYTF. CDR3 in DNA: TGTGCCAGCAGCCGTCACGCGGTTAACTATGGCTACACCTTC.

This clone was observed once. This chain links TRBV18 with TRBJ2-1; the D gene is possibly TRBD1 (6 bases). V was trimmed by 3 bases and J by 4 bases, leaving 25 bases between them. Germline V gene lookup returns CDR1 KGHSH and CDR2 LQKENI. CDR3 size: 19 residues. This chain's CDR3 is CASSPSYKEAQRGYNEQFF. For the CDR3, the DNA is TGTGCCAGCTCACCCTCGTACAAGGAGGCCCAAAGGGGGTACAATGAGCAGTTCTTC.

V and J are TRBV9 and TRBJ2-1, with TRBD2 identical over 9 bases. The V and J ends lost 0 bases and 3 bases, in that order; junction bases with no gene match: 4. Germline V gene sequence: CDR1 SGDLS, CDR2 YYNGEE. This CDR3 region has 16 residues. CDR3 protein: CASSVASGVLYNEQFF. The CDR3 coding sequence is TGTGCCAGCAGCGTAGCTAGCGGGGTTCTCTACAATGAGCAGTTCTTC.

In DNA form, the CDR3 reads TGTGCCAGCAAAAGACGGTTGAACACTGAAGCTTTCTTT. Translation gives CASKRRLNTEAFF. This chain uses TRBV2 with TRBJ1-1; D call uncertain. CDR1 and CDR2 from the germline V gene are SNHLY and FYNNEI. The CDR3 contains 13 residues. V lost 7 bases and J 0 bases, leaving 9 bases between the germline ends.